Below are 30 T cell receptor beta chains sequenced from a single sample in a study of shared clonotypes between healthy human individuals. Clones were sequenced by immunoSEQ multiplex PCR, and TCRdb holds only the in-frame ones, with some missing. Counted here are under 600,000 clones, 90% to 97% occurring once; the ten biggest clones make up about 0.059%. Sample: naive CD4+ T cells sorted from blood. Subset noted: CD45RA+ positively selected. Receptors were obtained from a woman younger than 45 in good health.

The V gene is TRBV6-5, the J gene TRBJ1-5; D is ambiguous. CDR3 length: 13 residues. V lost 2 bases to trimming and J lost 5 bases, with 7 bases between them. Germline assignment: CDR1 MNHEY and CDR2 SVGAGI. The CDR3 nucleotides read TGTGCCAGCAGTTACAGCCGGGATCAGCCCCAGCATTTT. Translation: CASSYSRDQPQHF.

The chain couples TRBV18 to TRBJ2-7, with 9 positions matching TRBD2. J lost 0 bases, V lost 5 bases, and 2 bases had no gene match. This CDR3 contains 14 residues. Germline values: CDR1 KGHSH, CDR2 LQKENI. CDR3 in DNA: TGTGCCAGCTCAACTAGCGGGTACTCCTACGAGCAGTACTTC. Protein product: CASSTSGYSYEQYF.

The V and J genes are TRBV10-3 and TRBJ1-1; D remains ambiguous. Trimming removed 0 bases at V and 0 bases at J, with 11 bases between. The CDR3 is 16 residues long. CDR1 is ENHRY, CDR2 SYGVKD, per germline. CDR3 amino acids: CAISESNLYMNTEAFF. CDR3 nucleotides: TGTGCCATCAGTGAGTCGAACTTGTATATGAACACTGAAGCTTTCTTT.

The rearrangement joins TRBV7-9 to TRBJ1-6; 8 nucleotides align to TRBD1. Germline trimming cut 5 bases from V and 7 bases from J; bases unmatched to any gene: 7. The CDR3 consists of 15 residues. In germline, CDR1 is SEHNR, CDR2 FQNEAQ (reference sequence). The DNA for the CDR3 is TGTGCCAGCAGCATCGACAGGGGATCAAATTCACCCCTCCACTTT. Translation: CASSIDRGSNSPLHF.

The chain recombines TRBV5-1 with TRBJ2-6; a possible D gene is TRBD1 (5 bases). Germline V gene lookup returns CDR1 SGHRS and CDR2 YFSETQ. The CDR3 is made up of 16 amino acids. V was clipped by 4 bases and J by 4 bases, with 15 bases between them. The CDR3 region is CASSTTTGPGANVLTF. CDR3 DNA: TGCGCCAGCAGCACCACTACAGGACCGGGGGCCAACGTCCTGACTTTC.

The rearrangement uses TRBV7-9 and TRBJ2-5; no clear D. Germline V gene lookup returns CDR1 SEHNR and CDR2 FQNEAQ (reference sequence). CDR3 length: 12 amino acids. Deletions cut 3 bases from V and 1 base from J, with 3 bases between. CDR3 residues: CASSFRQETQYF. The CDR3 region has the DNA TGTGCCAGCAGCTTCCGCCAAGAGACCCAGTACTTC.

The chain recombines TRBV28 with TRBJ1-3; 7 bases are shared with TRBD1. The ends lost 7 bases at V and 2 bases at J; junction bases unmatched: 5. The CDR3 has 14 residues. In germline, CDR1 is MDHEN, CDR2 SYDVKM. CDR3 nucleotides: TGTGCCAGCATGGAGGGGGCTCCTGGAAACACCATATATTTT. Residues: CASMEGAPGNTIYF.

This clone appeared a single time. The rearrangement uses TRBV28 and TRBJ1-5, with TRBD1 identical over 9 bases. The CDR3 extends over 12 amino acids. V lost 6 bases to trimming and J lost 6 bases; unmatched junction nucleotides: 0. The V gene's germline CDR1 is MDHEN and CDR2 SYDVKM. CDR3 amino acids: CASRGQGQPQHF. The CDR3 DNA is TGTGCCAGCAGGGGACAGGGTCAGCCCCAGCATTTT.

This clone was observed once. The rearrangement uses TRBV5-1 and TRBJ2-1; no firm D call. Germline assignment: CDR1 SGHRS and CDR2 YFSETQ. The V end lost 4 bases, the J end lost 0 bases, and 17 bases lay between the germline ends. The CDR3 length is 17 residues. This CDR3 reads CASSPTSTVSSYNEQFF. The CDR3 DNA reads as TGCGCCAGCAGCCCCACCTCGACGGTAAGCTCCTACAATGAGCAGTTCTTC.

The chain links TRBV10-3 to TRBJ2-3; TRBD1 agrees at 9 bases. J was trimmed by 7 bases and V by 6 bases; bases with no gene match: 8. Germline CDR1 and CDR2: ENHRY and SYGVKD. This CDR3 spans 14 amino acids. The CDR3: CAISRQGEYHTQYF. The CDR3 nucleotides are TGTGCCATCAGCCGACAGGGGGAGTATCATACGCAGTATTTT.

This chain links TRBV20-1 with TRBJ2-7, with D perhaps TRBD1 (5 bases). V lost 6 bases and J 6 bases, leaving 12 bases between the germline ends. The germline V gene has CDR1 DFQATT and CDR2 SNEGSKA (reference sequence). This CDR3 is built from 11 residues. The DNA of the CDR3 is TGCAGTGCCAGTAGGGGTGTCGAGCAGTACTTC. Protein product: CSASRGVEQYF.

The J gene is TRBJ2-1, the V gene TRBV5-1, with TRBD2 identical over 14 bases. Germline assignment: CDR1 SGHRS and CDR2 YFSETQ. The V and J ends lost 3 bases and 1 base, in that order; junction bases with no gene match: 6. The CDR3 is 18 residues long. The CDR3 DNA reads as TGCGCCAGCAGCTGGACTAGCGGGAGGTCTTGGTCCTACAATGAGCAGTTCTTC. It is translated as CASSWTSGRSWSYNEQFF.

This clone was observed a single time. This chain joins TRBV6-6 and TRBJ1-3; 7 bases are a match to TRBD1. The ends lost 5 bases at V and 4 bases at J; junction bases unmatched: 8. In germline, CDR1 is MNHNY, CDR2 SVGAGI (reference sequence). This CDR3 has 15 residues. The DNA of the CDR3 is TGTGCCAGCAGTAAGGACCGGGACAGAGGAAACACCATATATTTT. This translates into CASSKDRDRGNTIYF.

The CDR3 bases are TGTGCCACCAGCAGCTCGGACAGGGTCGAAGAGACCCAGTACTTC. Its translation is CATSSSDRVEETQYF. The chain links TRBV15 to TRBJ2-5, with 8 bases aligning to TRBD1. Germline V lookup: CDR1 LNHNV, CDR2 YYDKDF (reference sequence). The CDR3 contains 15 residues. The V gene end was trimmed by 3 bases and the J gene end by 3 bases; junction bases not matched to a gene: 6.

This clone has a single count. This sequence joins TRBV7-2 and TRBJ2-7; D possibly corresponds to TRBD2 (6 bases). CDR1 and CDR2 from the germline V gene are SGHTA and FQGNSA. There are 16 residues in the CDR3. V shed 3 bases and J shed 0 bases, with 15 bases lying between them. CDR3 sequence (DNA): TGTGCCAGCAGCTTGGATAGCGGAGGGAGCTCCTACGAGCAGTACTTC. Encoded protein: CASSLDSGGSSYEQYF.

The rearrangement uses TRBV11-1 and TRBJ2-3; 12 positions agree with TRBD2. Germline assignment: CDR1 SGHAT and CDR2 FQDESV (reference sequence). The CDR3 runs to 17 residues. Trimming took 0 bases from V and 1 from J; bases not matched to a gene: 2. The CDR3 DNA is TGTGCCAGCAGCTTAGCTCTAGCGGGAGGGGGCACAGATACGCAGTATTTT. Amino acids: CASSLALAGGGTDTQYF.

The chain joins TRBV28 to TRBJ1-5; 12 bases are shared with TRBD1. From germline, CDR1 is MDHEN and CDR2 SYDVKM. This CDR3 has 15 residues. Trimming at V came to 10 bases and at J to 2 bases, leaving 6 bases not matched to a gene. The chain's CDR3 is CATSGDRGRNQPQHF. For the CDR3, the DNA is TGTGCCACCTCCGGGGACAGGGGGCGCAATCAGCCCCAGCATTTT.

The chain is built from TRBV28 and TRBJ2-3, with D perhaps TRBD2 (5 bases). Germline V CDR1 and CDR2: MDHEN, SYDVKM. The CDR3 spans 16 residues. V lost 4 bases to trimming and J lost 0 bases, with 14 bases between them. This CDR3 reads CASSYTGDRSTDTQYF. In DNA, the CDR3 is TGTGCCAGCAGTTACACCGGGGATCGAAGCACAGATACGCAGTATTTT.

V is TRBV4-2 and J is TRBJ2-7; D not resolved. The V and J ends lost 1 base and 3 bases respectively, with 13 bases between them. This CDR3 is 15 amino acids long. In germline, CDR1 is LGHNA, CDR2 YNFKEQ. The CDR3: CASSQGMGSFYEQYF. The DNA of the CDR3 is TGTGCCAGCAGCCAAGGTATGGGGTCTTTCTACGAGCAGTACTTC.

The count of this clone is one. This CDR3 is CASRASGSTYEQYF. The CDR3 bases are TGTGCCAGCAGGGCTAGCGGGAGCACATACGAGCAGTACTTC. The chain links TRBV6-1 to TRBJ2-7; 10 nucleotides line up with TRBD2. The CDR3 runs to 14 residues. Unmatched junction bases numbered 6, after V lost 6 bases and J lost 4 bases. CDR1 is MNHNS, CDR2 SASEGT, per germline.

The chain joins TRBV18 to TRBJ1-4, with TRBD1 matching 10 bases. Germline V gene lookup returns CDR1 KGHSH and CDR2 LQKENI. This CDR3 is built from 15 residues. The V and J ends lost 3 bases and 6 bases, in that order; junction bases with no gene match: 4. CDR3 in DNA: TGTGCCAGCTCACCTACCGGGACAGGGGATGAAAAACTGTTTTTT. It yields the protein CASSPTGTGDEKLFF.

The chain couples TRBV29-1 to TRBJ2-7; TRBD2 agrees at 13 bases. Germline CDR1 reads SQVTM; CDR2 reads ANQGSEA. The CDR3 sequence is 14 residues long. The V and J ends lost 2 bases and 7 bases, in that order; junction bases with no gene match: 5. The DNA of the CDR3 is TGCAGCGTTGAATTGGGGGGACTAGCGGGAGAGCAGTACTTC. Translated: CSVELGGLAGEQYF.

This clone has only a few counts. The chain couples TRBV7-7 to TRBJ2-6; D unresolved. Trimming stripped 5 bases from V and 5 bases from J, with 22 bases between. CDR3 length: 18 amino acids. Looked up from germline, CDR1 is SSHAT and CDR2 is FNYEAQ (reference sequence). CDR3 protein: CASSMCLSATSRANVLTF. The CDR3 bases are TGTGCCAGCAGCATGTGCTTAAGTGCCACAAGTCGGGCCAACGTCCTGACTTTC.

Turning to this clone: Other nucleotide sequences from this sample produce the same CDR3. The CDR3 here is CASSPLGETQYF. Written as DNA, the CDR3 is TGTGCCAGCTCACCACTTGGGGAGACCCAGTACTTC. V gene TRBV18 combines with J gene TRBJ2-5; D ambiguous. CDR1 is KGHSH, CDR2 LQKENI, per germline. The CDR3 extends over 12 amino acids. V was clipped by 1 base and J by 5 bases, with 5 bases between them.

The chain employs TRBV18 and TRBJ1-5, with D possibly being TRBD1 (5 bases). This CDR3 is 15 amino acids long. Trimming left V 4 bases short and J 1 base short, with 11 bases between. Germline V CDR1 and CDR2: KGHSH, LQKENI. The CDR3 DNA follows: TGTGCCAGCTCACAGGGGCCGGGAAGCAATCAGCCCCAGCATTTT. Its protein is CASSQGPGSNQPQHF.

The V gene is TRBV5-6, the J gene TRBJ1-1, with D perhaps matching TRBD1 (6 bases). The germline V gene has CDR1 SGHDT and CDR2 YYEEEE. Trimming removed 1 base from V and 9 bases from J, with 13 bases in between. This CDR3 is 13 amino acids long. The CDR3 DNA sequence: TGTGCCAGCAGCTTGTTTGGGGGCGATAAAGCTTTCTTT. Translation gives CASSLFGGDKAFF.

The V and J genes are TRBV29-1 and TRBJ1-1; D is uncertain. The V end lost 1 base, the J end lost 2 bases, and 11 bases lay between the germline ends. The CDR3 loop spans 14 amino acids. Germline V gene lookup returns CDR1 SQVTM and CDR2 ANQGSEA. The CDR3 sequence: CSVEVVRKNTEAFF. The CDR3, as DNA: TGCAGCGTTGAAGTAGTCAGGAAAAACACTGAAGCTTTCTTT.

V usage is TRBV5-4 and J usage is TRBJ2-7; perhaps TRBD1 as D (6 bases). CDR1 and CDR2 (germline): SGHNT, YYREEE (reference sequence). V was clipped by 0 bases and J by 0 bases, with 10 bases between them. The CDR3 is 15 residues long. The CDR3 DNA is TGTGCCAGCAGCTTGGGGACAGAGCTCTCCTACGAGCAGTACTTC. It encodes CASSLGTELSYEQYF.

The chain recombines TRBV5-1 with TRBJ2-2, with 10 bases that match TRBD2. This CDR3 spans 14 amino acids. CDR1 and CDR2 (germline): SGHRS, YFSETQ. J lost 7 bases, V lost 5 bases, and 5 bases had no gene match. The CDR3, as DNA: TGCGCCAGCAGGCAACTAGCGGGAAACGGGGAGCTGTTTTTT. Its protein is CASRQLAGNGELFF.

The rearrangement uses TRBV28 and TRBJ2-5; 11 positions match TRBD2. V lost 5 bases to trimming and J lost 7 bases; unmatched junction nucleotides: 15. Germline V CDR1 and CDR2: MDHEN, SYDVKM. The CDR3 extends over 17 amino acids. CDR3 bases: TGTGCCAGCAGTCCCGCGGGACTAGCGGAGGGGGGAGGGACCCAGTACTTC. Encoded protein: CASSPAGLAEGGGTQYF.